This TCR beta chain originates from a study of shared T cell receptors in the human thymus. Assay: immunoSEQ multiplex PCR; the TCRdb copy retains only in-frame clones and omits some. The sample comprises over 450,000 clones, 70% to 80% of which are singletons, and 0.013% rests with the top ten. CDR1 and CDR2 (germline): MDHEN, SYDVKM. Trimming pared 5 bases from V and 2 bases from J, leaving 17 bases between. The CDR3 spans 16 residues. The same sample was also used in a study of human thymus T cells. From that second work: Serving as donors were healthy Finnish infants, each of whom was having open corrective surgery for congenital heart defects.

The sample consisted of thymocytes. This TCR came from a boy less than two years old with a congenital heart defect. The chain joins TRBV28 to TRBJ2-3; a possible D gene is TRBD1 (6 bases). CDR3 protein: CASSGGPGPFTDTQYF. The CDR3 nucleotides read TGTGCCAGCAGTGGGGGCCCGGGCCCCTTCACAGATACGCAGTATTTT.